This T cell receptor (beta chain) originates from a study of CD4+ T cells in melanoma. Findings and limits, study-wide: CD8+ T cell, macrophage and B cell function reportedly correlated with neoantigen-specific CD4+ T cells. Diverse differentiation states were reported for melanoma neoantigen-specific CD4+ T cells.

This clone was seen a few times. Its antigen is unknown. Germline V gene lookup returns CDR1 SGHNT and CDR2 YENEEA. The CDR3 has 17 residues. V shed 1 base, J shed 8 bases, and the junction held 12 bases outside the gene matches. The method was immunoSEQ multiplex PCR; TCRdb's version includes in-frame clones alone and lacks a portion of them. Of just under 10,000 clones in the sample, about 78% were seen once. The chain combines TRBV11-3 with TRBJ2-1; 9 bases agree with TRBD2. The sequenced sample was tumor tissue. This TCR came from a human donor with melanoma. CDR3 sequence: CASSLGAGGLPSDEQFF. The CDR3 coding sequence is TGTGCCAGCAGCTTAGGCGCGGGGGGGCTTCCGTCTGATGAGCAGTTCTTC. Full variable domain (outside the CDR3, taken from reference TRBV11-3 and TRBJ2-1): EAGVVQSPRYKIIEKKQPVAFWCNPISGHNTLYWYLQNLGQGPELLIRYENEEAVDDSQLPKDRFSAERLKGVDSTLKIQPAELGDSAVYLCASSLGAGGLPSDEQFFGPGTRLTVL.